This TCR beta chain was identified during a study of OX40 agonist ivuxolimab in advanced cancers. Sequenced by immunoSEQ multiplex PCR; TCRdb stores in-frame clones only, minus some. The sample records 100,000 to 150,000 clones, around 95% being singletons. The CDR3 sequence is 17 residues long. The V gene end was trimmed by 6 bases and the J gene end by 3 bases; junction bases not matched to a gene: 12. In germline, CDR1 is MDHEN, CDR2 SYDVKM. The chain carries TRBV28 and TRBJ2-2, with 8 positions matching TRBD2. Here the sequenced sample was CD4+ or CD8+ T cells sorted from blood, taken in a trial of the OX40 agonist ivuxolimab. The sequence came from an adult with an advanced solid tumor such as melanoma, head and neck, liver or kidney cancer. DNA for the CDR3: TGTGCCAGCAGCCCCGGGGGGGTGACGGGCTACACCGGGGAGCTGTTTTTT. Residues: CASSPGGVTGYTGELFF.